This entry features one T cell receptor beta chain sequence. This CDR3 region has 17 residues. The germline CDR1 and CDR2 sequences are SGHDN and FVKESK. V was pared by 4 bases and J by 4 bases, with 12 bases of the junction left unmatched. The data were obtained in a study of OX40 agonist ivuxolimab in advanced cancers. Using immunoSEQ multiplex PCR, the repertoire was profiled, and TCRdb retains in-frame clones only, with some absent. The table includes 48,000 or so clones, about nine tenths detected once. The chain is built from TRBV14 and TRBJ2-3; the match to TRBD1 covers 9 bases. The receptor was isolated from an adult with an advanced solid tumor such as melanoma, head and neck, liver or kidney cancer. The sample here was CD4+ or CD8+ T cells sorted from blood, taken in a trial of the OX40 agonist ivuxolimab. DNA of the CDR3: TGTGCCAGCAGCCGTTCGCCGGGACAGGGATTCGCAGATACGCAGTATTTT. Protein: CASSRSPGQGFADTQYF.